This T cell receptor (beta chain) was sequenced during a study of shared clonotypes between healthy human individuals. Clones were sequenced by immunoSEQ multiplex PCR, and TCRdb holds only the in-frame ones, with some missing. The sample comprises approximately 2.4 million clones, nearly 97% of which are singletons, and around 0.13% rests with the top ten. The CDR3 runs to 15 residues. Germline values: CDR1 MNHNY, CDR2 SVGAGI (reference sequence). The V segment lost 8 bases and the J segment 1 base; nucleotides outside the gene matches: 6. The material sequenced was naive CD4+ T cells sorted from blood. Regarding subset: CD45RA+ positively selected. This receptor was taken from a man aged 18 to 35 in good health. The chain joins TRBV6-6 to TRBJ2-2, with 8 bases that match TRBD2. The CDR3 bases are TGTGCCAGCGGGCGTACTAGCGGGAACACCGGGGAGCTGTTTTTT. This codes for CASGRTSGNTGELFF.